A single sample gave rise to the 14 T cell receptor beta chains below, sequenced in a study of blood T cell repertoires in COVID-19. The data were produced by immunoSEQ multiplex PCR, yet TCRdb's version contains in-frame clones alone and is incomplete. The data contain about 200,000 clones, more than 75% of them seen just once; the ten biggest clones take up about 4.5%. Sample: peripheral blood. Receptors originate from a man between 50 and 59 years old with acute or convalescent COVID-19.

The CDR3 spells CASSIIGDSSGNTIYF. CDR3 sequence (DNA): TGTGCCAGTAGTATAATTGGGGACAGCTCTGGAAACACCATATATTTT. The J gene is TRBJ1-3, the V gene TRBV19; 7 bases are shared with TRBD1. The CDR3 loop spans 16 amino acids. After removal of 2 bases from V and 0 bases from J, the junction contained 4 bases not matched to a gene. Germline CDR1 is LNHDA and CDR2 is SQIVND (reference sequence).

J is TRBJ2-5 and V is TRBV7-2; TRBD2 matches 9 bases. Germline V gives CDR1 SGHTA, CDR2 FQGNSA. There are 14 residues in the CDR3. The J segment lost 5 bases and the V segment lost 4 bases, leaving 5 bases of the junction unmatched. CDR3 region: CASSSWTSAETQYF. CDR3 nucleotide sequence: TGTGCCAGCAGCTCCTGGACTAGCGCGGAGACCCAGTACTTC.

The gene calls are TRBV28 and TRBJ1-1, with D uncertain. V was clipped by 7 bases and J by 0 bases, with 12 bases between them. In germline, CDR1 is MDHEN, CDR2 SYDVKM. The CDR3 covers 14 residues. The CDR3 bases are TGTGCCAGCACCTGGGCACGGATGAACACTGAAGCTTTCTTT. As protein: CASTWARMNTEAFF. Filled out from reference TRBV28 and TRBJ1-1, the complete variable domain reads DVKVTQSSRYLVKRTGEKVFLECVQDMDHENMFWYRQDPGLGLRLIYFSYDVKMKEKGDIPEGYSVSREKKERFSLILESASTNQTSMYLCASTWARMNTEAFFGQGTRLTVV.

This clone was recorded once. V and J are TRBV6-6 and TRBJ2-5, with a weak D call TRBD2 (5 bases). The V and J ends lost 6 bases and 2 bases respectively, with 10 bases between them. The CDR3 is 13 residues long. Per the germline V gene, CDR1 is MNHNY and CDR2 is SVGAGI (reference sequence). This chain's CDR3 is CASSGRTQETQYF. The CDR3, as DNA: TGTGCCAGCAGCGGACGGACTCAAGAGACCCAGTACTTC.

This CDR3 is CAIGGQGAYSNQPQHF. CDR3 nucleotide sequence: TGTGCCATCGGGGGACAGGGAGCTTATAGCAATCAGCCCCAGCATTTT. The rearrangement joins TRBV10-3 to TRBJ1-5, with TRBD1 matching 9 bases. The junction had 8 bases not matched to a gene; V was cut back by 8 bases and J by 0 bases. Germline CDR1 reads ENHRY; CDR2 reads SYGVKD. The CDR3 has 16 residues.

The chain links TRBV5-1 to TRBJ1-4, with no clear D. CDR1 and CDR2 (germline): SGHRS, YFSETQ. V was pared by 1 base and J by 3 bases, with 13 bases between. This CDR3 has 16 residues. The CDR3 sequence: CASSLMPAGANEKLFF. CDR3 nucleotides: TGCGCCAGCAGCTTGATGCCTGCCGGGGCTAATGAAAAACTGTTTTTT.

The V call is TRBV12-3 or TRBV12-4, the J call TRBJ2-5; D not certain. V lost 5 bases to trimming and J lost 4 bases, with 11 bases between them. This CDR3 contains 13 residues. CDR3 protein: CASSLAERETQYF. The CDR3 DNA is TGTGCCAGCAGTCTTGCCGAGAGAGAGACCCAGTACTTC.

V is TRBV12-3 or TRBV12-4 and J is TRBJ1-2; no reliable D call. V dropped 3 bases and J dropped 4 bases, with 3 bases sitting between them. The CDR3 contains 11 residues. The CDR3 DNA reads as TGTGCCAGCAGTTTGGCCTATGGCTACACCTTC. Its translation: CASSLAYGYTF.

The chain has TRBV16 and TRBJ1-2, with 9 bases that match TRBD1. Per the germline V gene, CDR1 is KGHSY and CDR2 is FQNENV. V trimming: 4 bases; J trimming: 7 bases; junction bases outside the gene matches: 7. This CDR3 is 14 amino acids long. CDR3 sequence: CASSPPGQGGGYTF. CDR3 in DNA: TGTGCCAGCAGCCCCCCGGGACAGGGAGGTGGCTACACCTTC.

J is TRBJ1-6 and V is TRBV19, with 8 bases identical to TRBD1. The CDR3 covers 14 residues. Trimming at V came to 9 bases and at J to 1 base, leaving 2 bases not matched to a gene. Germline V gene lookup returns CDR1 LNHDA and CDR2 SQIVND (reference sequence). CDR3 sequence reads: CASWTGSYNSPLHF. The CDR3 DNA is TGTGCCAGCTGGACAGGGTCCTATAATTCACCCCTCCACTTT.

This clone was seen a single time. The chain is built from TRBV2 and TRBJ1-5, with D perhaps matching TRBD1 (5 bases). With 6 bases removed from V and 3 bases from J, the gap between germline ends came to 12 bases. Germline lookup yields CDR1 SNHLY and CDR2 FYNNEI. The CDR3 sequence is 14 residues long. CDR3 amino acids: CASSPDSLNQPQHF. CDR3 DNA: TGTGCCAGCAGCCCCGACAGCCTCAATCAGCCCCAGCATTTT.

This chain connects TRBV6-5 to TRBJ1-2, with no clear D. Trimming pared 6 bases from V and 2 bases from J, leaving 10 bases between. The CDR3 spans 13 residues. The germline gives CDR1 MNHEY, CDR2 SVGAGI. In DNA form, the CDR3 reads TGTGCCAGCAGGCTCGACAAAAACTATGGCTACACCTTC. Its translation is CASRLDKNYGYTF.

This rearrangement joins TRBV3-1 (or the pseudogene TRBV3-2) to TRBJ1-6, with D possibly matching TRBD1 (5 bases). The CDR3 is 14 residues long. With 2 bases removed from V and 10 bases from J, the gap between germline ends came to 12 bases. The germline V gene encodes CDR1 LGHDT and CDR2 YNNKEL (reference sequence). The CDR3 loop reads CASSQRDQGSPLHF. In DNA form, the CDR3 reads TGTGCCAGCAGCCAACGCGACCAGGGATCACCCCTCCACTTT.

This chain connects TRBV5-6 to TRBJ2-1, with TRBD1 as a possible D gene (5 bases). V was pared by 0 bases and J by 4 bases, with 11 bases between. This CDR3 is built from 15 residues. The germline V gene encodes CDR1 SGHDT and CDR2 YYEEEE. The CDR3 bases are TGTGCCAGCAGCTTGGGACAGACCCAATACAATGAGCAGTTCTTC. Translated: CASSLGQTQYNEQFF.